This TCR beta chain stems from a study of prognosis after radiotherapy for stage I lung cancer. About the research overall: Patients with non-small cell lung cancer were all judged medically inoperable.

With respect to this clonotype: Its target is unknown. A far larger clone differs by one base, so this is likely a read error.

From genomic DNA, TCR beta CDR3 was amplified by two-round multiplex PCR. Specific primers for each TRBV and TRBJ gene were what first-round PCR used. Universal primers primed the second round of PCR. TCRdb passed the multiplex PCR reads through MiXCR, listing each CDR3 protein once. The table lists nearly 20,000 distinct CDR3 sequences, over 25% of them singletons. Whole-study findings and limits: The number of unique TCR clones went down after stereotactic body radiation therapy, with a median of roughly 10,000 versus 7,000.

Per germline, CDR1 SGHRS and CDR2 YFSETQ. The CDR3 runs 16 residues. With 0 bases removed from V and 7 bases from J, the gap between germline ends came to 20 bases. The TCR was taken from a donor aged 50 or older with non-small cell lung cancer. The V call is TRBV5-1, the J call TRBJ2-7; D might be TRBD1 or TRBD2, each matching 5 bases. Material: PBMCs, obtained before or after stereotactic body radiation therapy (not recorded which). CDR3 in DNA: TGCGCCAGCAGCTTGGATGGGGCACCGGACTCCCATGAGCAGTACTTC. It translates to CASSLDGAPDSHEQYF.